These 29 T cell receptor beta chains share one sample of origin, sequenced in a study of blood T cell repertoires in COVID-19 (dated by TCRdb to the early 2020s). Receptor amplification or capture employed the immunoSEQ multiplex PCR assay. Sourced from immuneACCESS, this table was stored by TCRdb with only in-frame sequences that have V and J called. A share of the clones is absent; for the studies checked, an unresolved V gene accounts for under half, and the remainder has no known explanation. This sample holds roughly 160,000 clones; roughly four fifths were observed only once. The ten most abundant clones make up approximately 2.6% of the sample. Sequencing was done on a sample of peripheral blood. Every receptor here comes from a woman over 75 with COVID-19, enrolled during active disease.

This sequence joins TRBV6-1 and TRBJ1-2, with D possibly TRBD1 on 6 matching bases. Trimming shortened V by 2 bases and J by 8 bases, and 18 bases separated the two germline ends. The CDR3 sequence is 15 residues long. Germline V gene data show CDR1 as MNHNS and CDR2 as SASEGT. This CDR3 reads CASSEPYTGFRGYTF. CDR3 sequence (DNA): TGTGCCAGCAGTGAACCCTATACAGGGTTCCGGGGCTACACCTTC.

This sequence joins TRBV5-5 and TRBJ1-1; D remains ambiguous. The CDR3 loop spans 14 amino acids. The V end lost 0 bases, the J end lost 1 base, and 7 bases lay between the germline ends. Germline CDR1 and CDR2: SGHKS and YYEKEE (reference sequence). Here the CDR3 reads CASSLGRSNTEAFF. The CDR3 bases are TGTGCCAGCAGCTTGGGCAGATCGAACACTGAAGCTTTCTTT.

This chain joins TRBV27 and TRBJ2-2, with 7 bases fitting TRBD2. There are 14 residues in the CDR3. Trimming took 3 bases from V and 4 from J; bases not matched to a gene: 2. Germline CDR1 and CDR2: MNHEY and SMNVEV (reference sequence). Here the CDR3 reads CASSFGRGTGELFF. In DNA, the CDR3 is TGTGCCAGCAGTTTTGGGAGGGGCACCGGGGAGCTGTTTTTT.

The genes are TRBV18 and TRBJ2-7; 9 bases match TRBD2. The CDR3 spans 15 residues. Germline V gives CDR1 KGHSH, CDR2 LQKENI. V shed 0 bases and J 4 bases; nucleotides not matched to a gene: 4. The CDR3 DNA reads TGTGCCAGCTCACCACCGACTAGCGGCAATTACGAGCAGTACTTC. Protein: CASSPPTSGNYEQYF.

The CDR3, as DNA: TGTGCCAGCAGACCTTCAGGGGTTAGGGAGCAGTACTTC. It codes for CASRPSGVREQYF. The rearrangement uses TRBV27 and TRBJ2-7, with D tentatively TRBD1 (6 bases). The CDR3 contains 13 residues. Germline CDR1 MNHEY, CDR2 SMNVEV (reference sequence). V was cut by 6 bases and J by 7 bases, with 16 bases left in between.

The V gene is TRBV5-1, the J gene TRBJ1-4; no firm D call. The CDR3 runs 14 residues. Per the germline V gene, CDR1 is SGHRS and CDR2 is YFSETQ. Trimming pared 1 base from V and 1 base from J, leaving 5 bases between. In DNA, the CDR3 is TGCGCCAGCAGCTTGTCGGGAACTAATGAAAAACTGTTTTTT. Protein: CASSLSGTNEKLFF.

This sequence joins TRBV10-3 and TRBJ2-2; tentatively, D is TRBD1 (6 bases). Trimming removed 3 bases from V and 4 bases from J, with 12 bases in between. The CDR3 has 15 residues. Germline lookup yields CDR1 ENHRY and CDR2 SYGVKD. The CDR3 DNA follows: TGTGCCATCAGTGAATGGGGGCGCGGCACCGGGGAGCTGTTTTTT. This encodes CAISEWGRGTGELFF.

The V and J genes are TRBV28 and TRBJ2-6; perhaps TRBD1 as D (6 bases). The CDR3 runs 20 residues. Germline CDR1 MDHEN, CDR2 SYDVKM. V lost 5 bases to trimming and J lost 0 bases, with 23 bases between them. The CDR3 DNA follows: TGTGCCAGCAGTCCCAATTCAGGGGCCCGACCCCTCTCTGGGGCCAACGTCCTGACTTTC. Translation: CASSPNSGARPLSGANVLTF.

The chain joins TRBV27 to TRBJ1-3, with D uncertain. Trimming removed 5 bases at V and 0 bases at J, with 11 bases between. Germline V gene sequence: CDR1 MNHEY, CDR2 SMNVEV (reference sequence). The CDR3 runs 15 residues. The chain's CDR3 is CASSPQQSSGNTIYF. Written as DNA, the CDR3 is TGTGCCAGCAGTCCACAGCAGAGCTCTGGAAACACCATATATTTT.

The CDR3 coding sequence is TGTGCCAGCAGCTTAGATCGGGGAACAGATACGCAGTATTTT. Its translation: CASSLDRGTDTQYF. This sequence joins TRBV11-2 and TRBJ2-3; tentatively, D is TRBD2 (5 bases). Germline CDR1 is SGHAT and CDR2 is FQNNGV. V was cut by 0 bases and J by 3 bases, with 7 bases left in between. The CDR3 is 14 amino acids.

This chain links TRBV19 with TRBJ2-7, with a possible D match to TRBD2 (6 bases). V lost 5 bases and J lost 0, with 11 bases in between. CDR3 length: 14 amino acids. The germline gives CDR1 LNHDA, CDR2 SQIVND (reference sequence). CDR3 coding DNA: TGTGCCAGTAGTGGGGGGTACGGCTCCTACGAGCAGTACTTC. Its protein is CASSGGYGSYEQYF. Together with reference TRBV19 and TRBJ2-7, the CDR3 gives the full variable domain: DGGITQSPKYLFRKEGQNVTLSCEQNLNHDAMYWYRQDPGQGLRLIYYSQIVNDFQKGDIAEGYSVSREKKESFPLTVTSAQKNPTAFYLCASSGGYGSYEQYFGPGTRLTVT.

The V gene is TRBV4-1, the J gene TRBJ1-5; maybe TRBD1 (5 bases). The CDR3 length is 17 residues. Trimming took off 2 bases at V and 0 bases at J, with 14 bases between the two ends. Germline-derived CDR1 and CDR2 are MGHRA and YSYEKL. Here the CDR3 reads CASSQKPEGYSNQPQHF. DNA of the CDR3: TGCGCCAGCAGCCAAAAACCGGAGGGGTATAGCAATCAGCCCCAGCATTTT.

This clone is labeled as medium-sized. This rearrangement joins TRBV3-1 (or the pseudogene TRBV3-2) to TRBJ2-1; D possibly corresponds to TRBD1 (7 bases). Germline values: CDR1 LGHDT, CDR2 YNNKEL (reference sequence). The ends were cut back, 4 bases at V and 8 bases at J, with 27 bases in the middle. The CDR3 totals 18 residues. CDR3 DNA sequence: TGTGCCAGCAGCCCATACCCTAGCCAGGGGGGCATCAGCTATGAGCAGTTCTTC. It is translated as CASSPYPSQGGISYEQFF.

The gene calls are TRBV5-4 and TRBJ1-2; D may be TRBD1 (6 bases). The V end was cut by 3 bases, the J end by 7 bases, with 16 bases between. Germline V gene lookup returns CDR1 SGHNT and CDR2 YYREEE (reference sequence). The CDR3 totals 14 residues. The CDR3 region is CASSWGQGRAGYTF. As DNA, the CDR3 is TGTGCCAGCAGCTGGGGGCAGGGAAGGGCTGGCTACACCTTC.

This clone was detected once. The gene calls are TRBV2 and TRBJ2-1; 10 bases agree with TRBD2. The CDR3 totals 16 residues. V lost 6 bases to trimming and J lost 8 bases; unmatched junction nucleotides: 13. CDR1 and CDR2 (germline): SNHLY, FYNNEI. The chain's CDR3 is CASRKGVSGGSDEQFF. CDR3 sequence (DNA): TGTGCCAGCAGGAAGGGCGTTAGCGGGGGGAGTGATGAGCAGTTCTTC.

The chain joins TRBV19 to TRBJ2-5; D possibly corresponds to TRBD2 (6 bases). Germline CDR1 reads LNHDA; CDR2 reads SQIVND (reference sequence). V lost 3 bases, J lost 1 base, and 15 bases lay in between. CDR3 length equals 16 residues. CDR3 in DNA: TGTGCCAGTAGTATTGGCGGGGCCATCCTCCAAGAGACCCAGTACTTC. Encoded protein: CASSIGGAILQETQYF. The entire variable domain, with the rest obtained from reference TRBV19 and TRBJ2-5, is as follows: DGGITQSPKYLFRKEGQNVTLSCEQNLNHDAMYWYRQDPGQGLRLIYYSQIVNDFQKGDIAEGYSVSREKKESFPLTVTSAQKNPTAFYLCASSIGGAILQETQYFGPGTRLLVL.

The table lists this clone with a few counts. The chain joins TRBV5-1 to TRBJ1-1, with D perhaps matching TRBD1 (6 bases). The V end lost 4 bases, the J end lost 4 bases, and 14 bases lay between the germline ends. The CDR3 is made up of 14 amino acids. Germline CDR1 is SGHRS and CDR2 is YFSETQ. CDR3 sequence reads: CASSKGQGGTEAFF. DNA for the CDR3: TGCGCCAGCAGCAAAGGACAAGGGGGCACTGAAGCTTTCTTT.

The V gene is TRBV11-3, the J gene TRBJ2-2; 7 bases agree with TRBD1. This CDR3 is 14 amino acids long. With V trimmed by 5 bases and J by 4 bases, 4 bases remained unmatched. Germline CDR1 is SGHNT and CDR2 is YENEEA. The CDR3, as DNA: TGTGCCAGCAGCCGACAGGGTGGCACCGGGGAGCTGTTTTTT. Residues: CASSRQGGTGELFF.

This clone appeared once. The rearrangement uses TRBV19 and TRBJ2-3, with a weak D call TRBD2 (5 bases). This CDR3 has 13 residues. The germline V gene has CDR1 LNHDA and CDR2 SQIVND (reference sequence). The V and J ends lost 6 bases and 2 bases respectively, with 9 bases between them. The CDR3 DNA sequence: TGTGCCAGTAGGGGGAGACCCACAGATACGCAGTATTTT. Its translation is CASRGRPTDTQYF.

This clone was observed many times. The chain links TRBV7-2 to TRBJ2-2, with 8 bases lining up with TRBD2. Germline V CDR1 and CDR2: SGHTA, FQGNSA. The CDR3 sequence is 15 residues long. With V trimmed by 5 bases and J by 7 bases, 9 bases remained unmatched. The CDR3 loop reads CASSGSGGGYGELFF. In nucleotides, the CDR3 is TGTGCCAGCAGCGGAAGCGGGGGAGGTTACGGGGAGCTGTTTTTT.

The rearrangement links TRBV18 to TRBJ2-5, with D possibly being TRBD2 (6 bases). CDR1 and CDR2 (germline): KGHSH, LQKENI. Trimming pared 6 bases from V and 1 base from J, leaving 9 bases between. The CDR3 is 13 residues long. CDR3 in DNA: TGTGCCAGCTCTCGGGACTTCCAAGAGACCCAGTACTTC. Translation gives CASSRDFQETQYF.

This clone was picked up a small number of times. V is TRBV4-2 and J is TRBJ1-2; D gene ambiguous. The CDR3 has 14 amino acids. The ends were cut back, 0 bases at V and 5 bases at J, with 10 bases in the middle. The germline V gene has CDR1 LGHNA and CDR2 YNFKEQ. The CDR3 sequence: CASSQESSEYGYTF. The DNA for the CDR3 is TGTGCCAGCAGCCAAGAGTCTTCCGAGTATGGCTACACCTTC.

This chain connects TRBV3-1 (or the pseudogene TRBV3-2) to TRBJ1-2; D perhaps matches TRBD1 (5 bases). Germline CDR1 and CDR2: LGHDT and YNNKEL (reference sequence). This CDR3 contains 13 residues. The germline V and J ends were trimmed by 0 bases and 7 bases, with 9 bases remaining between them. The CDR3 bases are TGTGCCAGCAGCCAAGAGCGGGACCCTGGCTACACCTTC. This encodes CASSQERDPGYTF.

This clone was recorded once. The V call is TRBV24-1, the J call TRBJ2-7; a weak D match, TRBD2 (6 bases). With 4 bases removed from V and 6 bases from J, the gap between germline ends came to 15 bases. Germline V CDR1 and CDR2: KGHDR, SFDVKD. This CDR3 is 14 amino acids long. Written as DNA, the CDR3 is TGTGCCACCAGTGAATTTGGGGGGACGGGCGAGCAGTACTTC. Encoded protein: CATSEFGGTGEQYF.

The CDR3 loop is CSASGQGYGYTF. CDR3 bases: TGCAGTGCTAGTGGACAGGGGTATGGCTACACCTTC. The gene calls are TRBV20-1 and TRBJ1-2; 9 bases are shared with TRBD1. The CDR3 length is 12 residues. V shed 3 bases and J 5 bases; nucleotides not matched to a gene: 1. Germline loops: CDR1 DFQATT, CDR2 SNEGSKA (reference sequence).

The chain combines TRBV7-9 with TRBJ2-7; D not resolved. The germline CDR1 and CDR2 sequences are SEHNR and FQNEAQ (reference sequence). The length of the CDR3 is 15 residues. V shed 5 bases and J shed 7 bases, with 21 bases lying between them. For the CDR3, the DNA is TGTGCCAGCAGCCCCAGTGGTAGCAACCCTCGAGAGCAGTACTTC. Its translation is CASSPSGSNPREQYF. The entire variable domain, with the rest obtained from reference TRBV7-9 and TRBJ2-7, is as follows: DTGVSQNPRHKITKRGQNVTFRCDPISEHNRLYWYRQTLGQGPEFLTYFQNEAQLEKSRLLSDRFSAERPKGSFSTLEIQRTEQGDSAMYLCASSPSGSNPREQYFGPGTRLTVT.

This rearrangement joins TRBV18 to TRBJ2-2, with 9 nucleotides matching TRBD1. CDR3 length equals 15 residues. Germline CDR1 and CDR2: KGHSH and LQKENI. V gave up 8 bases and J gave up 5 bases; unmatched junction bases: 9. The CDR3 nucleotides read TGTGCCAGCACAACGGGACAGGGACTGACCGGGGAGCTGTTTTTT. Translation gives CASTTGQGLTGELFF. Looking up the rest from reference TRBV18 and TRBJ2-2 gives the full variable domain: NAGVMQNPRHLVRRRGQEARLRCSPMKGHSHVYWYRQLPEEGLKFMVYLQKENIIDESGMPKERFSAEFPKEGPSILRIQQVVRGDSAAYFCASTTGQGLTGELFFGEGSRLTVL.

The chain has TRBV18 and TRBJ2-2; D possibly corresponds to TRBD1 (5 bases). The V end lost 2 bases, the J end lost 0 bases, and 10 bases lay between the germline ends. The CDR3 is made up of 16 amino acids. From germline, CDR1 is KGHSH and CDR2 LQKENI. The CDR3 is CASSPVRTTNTGELFF. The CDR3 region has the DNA TGTGCCAGCTCACCAGTCAGGACAACGAACACCGGGGAGCTGTTTTTT.

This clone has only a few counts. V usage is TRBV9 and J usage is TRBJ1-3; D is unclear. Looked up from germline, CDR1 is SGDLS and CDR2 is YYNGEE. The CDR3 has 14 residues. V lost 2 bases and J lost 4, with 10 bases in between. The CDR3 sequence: CASSVAVGGNTIYF. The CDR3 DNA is TGTGCCAGCAGCGTCGCCGTTGGCGGAAACACCATATATTTT.